This T cell receptor (beta chain) came from a study of T cell responses to AZD1222 COVID-19 vaccine. Study-wide context: Second-dose intervals of approximately 4 or approximately 12 weeks were pooled.

Libraries were prepared by immunoSEQ multiplex PCR; TCRdb keeps only in-frame clonotypes and omits some of them. Of some 150,000 clones in the sample, around 89% were seen once. This clone was counted a single time. The antigen remains unidentified. Study-level results: Reports say nearly half of spike-specific TCRs go after unmutated variant regions. Spike was spanned by vaccine-associated CD4 TCRs, which were dominant at 160-218 and 743-854. Most donors were white British and more were female, and clonal diversity was possibly underestimated.

In germline, CDR1 is SNHLY, CDR2 FYNNEI. V lost 4 bases to trimming and J lost 10 bases; unmatched junction nucleotides: 5. This CDR3 is 14 amino acids long. The chain joins TRBV2 to TRBJ1-6; 9 positions match TRBD1. Sequences were derived from peripheral blood, sampled on day 0 of AZD1222 vaccination. This receptor was obtained from an adult in good health. The CDR3 sequence is CASSAGTGPSPLHF. In DNA form, the CDR3 reads TGTGCCAGCAGTGCCGGGACAGGGCCATCACCCCTCCACTTT.